The 3 T cell receptor beta chains given below trace back to one sample, sequenced in a study of blood T cell repertoires in COVID-19. Profiled with immunoSEQ multiplex PCR; TCRdb holds only in-frame clones, not every one. The sample lists a few hundred thousand clones; approximately 80% were seen once. The sample taken for sequencing was peripheral blood. The receptors were sampled from a woman aged 50 to 60 with active or convalescent COVID-19.

This sequence joins TRBV27 and TRBJ2-1; 7 bases align to TRBD2. The CDR3 sequence is 14 residues long. Germline lookup yields CDR1 MNHEY and CDR2 SMNVEV (reference sequence). The junction had 10 bases not matched to a gene; V was cut back by 5 bases and J by 9 bases. CDR3 in DNA: TGTGCCAGCAGTCCAAACCTACTAGCGCCTGAGCAGTTCTTC. Its protein is CASSPNLLAPEQFF.

This clone was seen only a few times. The chain recombines TRBV29-1 with TRBJ2-2, with D maybe TRBD2 (6 bases). Germline values: CDR1 SQVTM, CDR2 ANQGSEA. V lost 4 bases and J lost 4, with 10 bases in between. The CDR3 spans 13 residues. The CDR3 DNA follows: TGCAGCGTTGTTACTAGCCTCACCGGGGAGCTGTTTTTT. Encoded protein: CSVVTSLTGELFF.

The CDR3 nucleotides read TGTGCCAGCAGGTCACAGGGGGCTGGGAATCAGCCCCAGCATTTT. Amino acid sequence: CASRSQGAGNQPQHF. V gene TRBV28 combines with J gene TRBJ1-5; 9 bases fit TRBD1. The CDR3 runs to 15 residues. From germline, CDR1 is MDHEN and CDR2 SYDVKM. Trimming removed 6 bases from V and 4 bases from J; junction bases left unmatched: 7.